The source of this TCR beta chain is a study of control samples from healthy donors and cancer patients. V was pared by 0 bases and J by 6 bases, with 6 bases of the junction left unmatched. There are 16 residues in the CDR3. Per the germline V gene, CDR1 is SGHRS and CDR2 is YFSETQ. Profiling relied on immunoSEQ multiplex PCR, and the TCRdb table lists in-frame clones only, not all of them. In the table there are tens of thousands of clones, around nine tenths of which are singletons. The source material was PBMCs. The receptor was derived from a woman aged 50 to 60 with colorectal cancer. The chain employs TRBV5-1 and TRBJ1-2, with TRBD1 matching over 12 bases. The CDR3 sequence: CASSLGPGQGADGYTF. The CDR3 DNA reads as TGCGCCAGCAGCTTGGGACCGGGACAGGGGGCAGATGGCTACACCTTC.